The 32 T cell receptor beta chains presented below share a single source sample, sequenced in a study of T cell responses to AZD1222 COVID-19 vaccine. Assay used: immunoSEQ multiplex PCR; TCRdb lists only in-frame clones, some missing. This sample has about 140,000 clones, with about four fifths found just once. The input for sequencing was peripheral blood, taken on day 0 of AZD1222 vaccination. These receptors were obtained from an adult in good health.

Details on this clone: This sample includes further DNA sequences coding for the same CDR3. This chain uses TRBV9 with TRBJ1-1; weak D call: TRBD1 (6 bases). V lost 0 bases to trimming and J lost 1 base, with 10 bases between them. The germline gives CDR1 SGDLS, CDR2 YYNGEE. The CDR3 runs 15 residues. The CDR3 reads CASSVGGAENTEAFF. The CDR3 coding sequence is TGTGCCAGCAGCGTAGGGGGGGCAGAGAACACTGAAGCTTTCTTT.

The chain links TRBV29-1 to TRBJ2-2; D ambiguous. The germline CDR1 and CDR2 sequences are SQVTM and ANQGSEA. This CDR3 region has 13 residues. Trimming removed 7 bases at V and 3 bases at J, with 12 bases between. Here the CDR3 DNA reads TGCAGCGCCGAAAAAGGGTACACCGGGGAGCTGTTTTTT. It specifies CSAEKGYTGELFF.

The chain employs TRBV2 and TRBJ1-2, with TRBD1 as a possible D gene (5 bases). Germline CDR1 reads SNHLY; CDR2 reads FYNNEI. The CDR3 is made up of 10 amino acids. V lost 6 bases and J 8 bases, leaving 7 bases between the germline ends. CDR3 sequence: CASRGEGYTF. The CDR3 DNA is TGTGCCAGCAGAGGGGAAGGCTACACCTTC.

This clone was seen at least ten times. The chain combines TRBV6-4 with TRBJ1-4; no clear D gene. Germline V gene data show CDR1 as MRHNA and CDR2 as SNTAGT. With 2 bases removed from V and 0 bases from J, the gap between germline ends came to 4 bases. The CDR3 runs 14 residues. The CDR3 reads CASSDSATNEKLFF. The DNA of the CDR3 is TGTGCCAGCAGTGACAGTGCAACTAATGAAAAACTGTTTTTT.

The chain joins TRBV7-9 to TRBJ1-5; no reliable D call. CDR1 is SEHNR and CDR2 is FQNEAQ in the germline V gene (reference sequence). The CDR3 has 15 residues. V was pared by 5 bases and J by 1 base, with 12 bases between. Here the CDR3 DNA reads TGTGCCAGCAGCCCCACCGGGTCCAGCAATCAGCCCCAGCATTTT. It encodes CASSPTGSSNQPQHF.

The chain joins TRBV29-1 to TRBJ1-2, with D perhaps TRBD1 (6 bases). The CDR3 sequence is 13 residues long. Trimming removed 7 bases at V and 2 bases at J, with 14 bases between. Germline V gene data show CDR1 as SQVTM and CDR2 as ANQGSEA. The CDR3 nucleotides read TGCAGCGGCTTACAGGGACCGAACTATGGCTACACCTTC. This sequence encodes CSGLQGPNYGYTF.

The V gene is TRBV5-1, the J gene TRBJ1-1; 7 nucleotides match TRBD1. The J segment lost 14 bases and the V segment lost 0 bases, leaving 7 bases of the junction unmatched. The CDR3 runs 12 residues. CDR1 is SGHRS and CDR2 is YFSETQ in the germline V gene. CDR3 bases: TGCGCCAGCAGCTTGGCGACAGGGAAATGGTTCTTT. It codes for CASSLATGKWFF.

The table lists this clone with a few counts. The CDR3 sequence: CASSLAGVGTGELFF. CDR3 nucleotides: TGTGCCAGCAGCCTAGCGGGGGTGGGCACCGGGGAGCTGTTTTTT. J is TRBJ2-2 and V is TRBV3-1 (or the pseudogene TRBV3-2); 9 nucleotides line up with TRBD2. Trimming took 4 bases from V and 4 from J; bases not matched to a gene: 4. Germline V gives CDR1 LGHDT, CDR2 YNNKEL (reference sequence). The CDR3 is made up of 15 amino acids.

This clone was seen only once. The V call is TRBV30, the J call TRBJ2-3; a weak D match, TRBD2 (6 bases). CDR1 and CDR2 (germline): GTSNPN, SVGIG (reference sequence). V shed 0 bases and J shed 3 bases, with 16 bases lying between them. The CDR3 has 16 residues. The CDR3: CAWSVRAVGRTDTQYF. The DNA of the CDR3 is TGTGCCTGGAGTGTCAGGGCAGTAGGGAGGACAGATACGCAGTATTTT.

The chain employs TRBV19 and TRBJ1-4; maybe TRBD1 (5 bases). Trimming took 3 bases from V and 2 from J, leaving 13 bases between them. The CDR3 runs 16 residues. Per the germline V gene, CDR1 is LNHDA and CDR2 is SQIVND (reference sequence). CDR3 in amino acids: CASSILGAMTNEKLFF. DNA for the CDR3: TGTGCCAGTAGTATCCTCGGGGCGATGACTAATGAAAAACTGTTTTTT.

The chain couples TRBV5-1 to TRBJ1-1; maybe TRBD1 (5 bases). The CDR3 loop spans 15 amino acids. V lost 4 bases, J lost 4 bases, and 17 bases lay in between. The V gene's germline CDR1 is SGHRS and CDR2 YFSETQ. CDR3 in amino acids: CASSPEWGLGTEAFF. The CDR3 DNA sequence: TGCGCCAGCAGCCCCGAATGGGGGTTGGGCACTGAAGCTTTCTTT.

The rearrangement joins TRBV5-1 to TRBJ1-3; D is unresolved. Trimming pared 4 bases from V and 8 bases from J, leaving 10 bases between. This CDR3 comprises 12 residues. Germline V CDR1 and CDR2: SGHRS, YFSETQ. CDR3 residues: CASSPIGDTIYF. The CDR3 DNA reads as TGCGCCAGCAGCCCCATCGGGGACACCATATATTTT.

The genes are TRBV19 and TRBJ1-2, with D uncertain. The CDR3 is 18 amino acids. Germline CDR1 and CDR2: LNHDA and SQIVND (reference sequence). Trimming shortened V by 0 bases and J by 0 bases, and 17 bases separated the two germline ends. The CDR3 DNA is TGTGCCAGTAGTATAGATACGCGTTTCGTCGGGACTAACTATGGCTACACCTTC. This gives the protein CASSIDTRFVGTNYGYTF. Variable domain in full (rest from reference TRBV19 and TRBJ1-2): DGGITQSPKYLFRKEGQNVTLSCEQNLNHDAMYWYRQDPGQGLRLIYYSQIVNDFQKGDIAEGYSVSREKKESFPLTVTSAQKNPTAFYLCASSIDTRFVGTNYGYTFGSGTRLTVV.

The V call is TRBV19, the J call TRBJ1-6; D not certain. This CDR3 region has 16 residues. The germline V gene encodes CDR1 LNHDA and CDR2 SQIVND (reference sequence). Trimming took off 5 bases at V and 8 bases at J, with 19 bases between the two ends. CDR3 protein: CASSAPRLSRYSPLHF. The CDR3 DNA is TGTGCCAGTAGTGCCCCCCGCCTTTCGCGATATTCACCCCTCCACTTT.

This chain links TRBV30 with TRBJ1-1; D is possibly TRBD1 (6 bases). The CDR3 spans 11 residues. Trimming cost V 0 bases and J 11 bases, with 10 bases left between them. In germline, CDR1 is GTSNPN, CDR2 SVGIG (reference sequence). CDR3 bases: TGTGCCTGGAGTGTAGGTGGGGGCGCTTTCTTT. It yields the protein CAWSVGGGAFF.

The V and J genes are TRBV24-1 and TRBJ1-5; a weak D match, TRBD1 (5 bases). The CDR3 sequence is 14 residues long. V lost 3 bases and J 3 bases, leaving 8 bases between the germline ends. The germline V gene has CDR1 KGHDR and CDR2 SFDVKD. The CDR3 spells CATSDQTVNQPQHF. The CDR3 nucleotides are TGTGCCACCAGTGATCAGACAGTCAATCAGCCCCAGCATTTT.

This chain links TRBV28 with TRBJ1-2; 9 bases agree with TRBD1. This CDR3 has 15 amino acids. The germline V gene has CDR1 MDHEN and CDR2 SYDVKM. Trimming cost V 8 bases and J 4 bases; bases outside gene matches: 11. CDR3 nucleotide sequence: TGTGCCAGCGGGCGGACAGGGGAGTCCGGCTATGGCTACACCTTC. Amino acid sequence: CASGRTGESGYGYTF.

The chain is built from TRBV28 and TRBJ1-1; D unresolved. Trimming cost V 5 bases and J 7 bases, with 23 bases left between them. This CDR3 contains 16 residues. The germline gives CDR1 MDHEN, CDR2 SYDVKM. CDR3 coding DNA: TGTGCCAGCAGTACCCTTGAGACGGGGTATCGGGGTGAAGCTTTCTTT. Translation gives CASSTLETGYRGEAFF.

This chain connects TRBV7-6 to TRBJ2-2; either TRBD1 or TRBD2 may supply D (5 bases each). Per the germline V gene, CDR1 is SGHVS and CDR2 is FNYEAQ. V was trimmed by 4 bases and J by 0 bases, leaving 12 bases between them. The CDR3 covers 16 residues. The chain's CDR3 is CASSSSLGANTGELFF. The CDR3 bases are TGTGCCAGCAGCTCCTCTTTGGGGGCGAACACCGGGGAGCTGTTTTTT.

The V call is TRBV3-1 (or the pseudogene TRBV3-2), the J call TRBJ1-2; TRBD1 agrees at 8 bases. The CDR3 covers 13 residues. Trimming removed 4 bases from V and 8 bases from J; junction bases left unmatched: 6. The germline V gene encodes CDR1 LGHDT and CDR2 YNNKEL (reference sequence). The CDR3 protein is CASSPRQGYGYTF. In DNA, the CDR3 is TGTGCCAGCAGCCCGCGACAGGGGTACGGCTACACCTTC.

The chain is built from TRBV5-1 and TRBJ2-7; TRBD1 agrees at 9 bases. V lost 4 bases, J lost 2 bases, and 4 bases stayed unmatched. Germline V lookup: CDR1 SGHRS, CDR2 YFSETQ. The CDR3 length is 14 residues. The CDR3 reads CASSRGQGAYEQYF. Here the CDR3 DNA reads TGCGCCAGCAGCAGGGGACAGGGAGCCTACGAGCAGTACTTC.

This clone was seen only a few times. The chain carries TRBV6-2 or TRBV6-3 and TRBJ1-2, with 9 bases lining up with TRBD1. The CDR3 consists of 18 residues. Per germline, CDR1 MNHEY and CDR2 SVGEGT. The trim removed 2 bases at V and 0 bases at J, leaving 10 bases unmatched. This CDR3 reads CASSYPTGTGRTNYGYTF. As DNA, the CDR3 is TGTGCCAGCAGTTACCCGACCGGGACAGGGAGGACTAACTATGGCTACACCTTC.

Concerning this clone itself: The same CDR3 can be traced to other DNA sequences in this sample. This chain connects TRBV6-5 to TRBJ1-6; a possible D gene is TRBD1 (5 bases). Germline CDR1 and CDR2: MNHEY and SVGAGI. Trimming cost V 0 bases and J 10 bases, with 7 bases left between them. The CDR3 spans 13 residues. The CDR3 loop reads CASSYSRGSPLHF. Here the CDR3 DNA reads TGTGCCAGCAGTTACTCGAGGGGCTCACCCCTCCACTTT.

The chain recombines TRBV4-1 with TRBJ2-6, with a tentative D call TRBD1 (6 bases). The CDR3 is made up of 18 amino acids. Per the germline V gene, CDR1 is MGHRA and CDR2 is YSYEKL. Trimming removed 4 bases at V and 1 base at J, with 17 bases between. CDR3 in amino acids: CASSRLGLQGSGANVLTF. CDR3 bases: TGCGCCAGCAGCCGCTTAGGGTTACAGGGATCTGGGGCCAACGTCCTGACTTTC.

The chain links TRBV6-2 or TRBV6-3 to TRBJ1-1; TRBD1 agrees at 7 bases. CDR3 length: 14 residues. The junction had 6 bases not matched to a gene; V was cut back by 0 bases and J by 8 bases. The germline CDR1 and CDR2 sequences are MNHEY and SVGEGT. DNA for the CDR3: TGTGCCAGCAGTTACTCGAGTATGGGACAGGAAGCTTTCTTT. Its protein product is CASSYSSMGQEAFF.

V usage is TRBV6-1 and J usage is TRBJ1-2; maybe TRBD1 (6 bases). This CDR3 region has 16 residues. Trimming took off 3 bases at V and 8 bases at J, with 22 bases between the two ends. Per germline, CDR1 MNHNS and CDR2 SASEGT. This CDR3 is CASSDLGQVLKKGYTF. In nucleotides, the CDR3 is TGTGCCAGCAGTGATCTGGGACAAGTGCTGAAGAAAGGCTACACCTTC.

The gene calls are TRBV10-3 and TRBJ1-2; 7 bases match TRBD1. Germline CDR1 is ENHRY and CDR2 is SYGVKD. The V segment lost 2 bases and the J segment 6 bases; nucleotides outside the gene matches: 6. The CDR3 is made up of 14 amino acids. Here the CDR3 DNA reads TGTGCCATCAGTGAGGGGACAGTTGTCCATGGCTACACCTTC. Amino acids: CAISEGTVVHGYTF.

The chain uses TRBV18 and TRBJ1-1; tentatively, D is TRBD1 (5 bases). Germline CDR1 reads KGHSH; CDR2 reads LQKENI. The CDR3 runs to 13 residues. Trimming cost V 1 base and J 7 bases, with 10 bases left between them. In DNA form, the CDR3 reads TGTGCCAGCTCACCACGGGGGGTAGTTGAAGCTTTCTTT. It encodes CASSPRGVVEAFF. Together with reference TRBV18 and TRBJ1-1, the CDR3 gives the full variable domain: NAGVMQNPRHLVRRRGQEARLRCSPMKGHSHVYWYRQLPEEGLKFMVYLQKENIIDESGMPKERFSAEFPKEGPSILRIQQVVRGDSAAYFCASSPRGVVEAFFGQGTRLTVV.

The chain carries TRBV27 and TRBJ2-2, with TRBD1 matching 9 bases. The CDR3 runs 15 residues. V lost 3 bases to trimming and J lost 5 bases; unmatched junction nucleotides: 4. From germline, CDR1 is MNHEY and CDR2 SMNVEV (reference sequence). The CDR3 protein is CASSLDRGFTGELFF. The CDR3, as DNA: TGTGCCAGCAGTTTGGACAGGGGATTTACCGGGGAGCTGTTTTTT.

The J gene is TRBJ1-3, the V gene TRBV7-9; TRBD1 agrees at 9 bases. The germline V gene encodes CDR1 SEHNR and CDR2 FQNEAQ (reference sequence). V shed 3 bases, J shed 0 bases, and the junction held 9 bases outside the gene matches. The CDR3 loop spans 18 amino acids. The CDR3, as DNA: TGTGCCAGCAGCTTGGAAGGGACAGGGCCCTACTCTGGAAACACCATATATTTT. It encodes CASSLEGTGPYSGNTIYF. Based on the CDR3 plus reference TRBV7-9 and TRBJ1-3, the full variable domain is DTGVSQNPRHKITKRGQNVTFRCDPISEHNRLYWYRQTLGQGPEFLTYFQNEAQLEKSRLLSDRFSAERPKGSFSTLEIQRTEQGDSAMYLCASSLEGTGPYSGNTIYFGEGSWLTVV.

The rearrangement links TRBV28 to TRBJ1-1; maybe TRBD1 (6 bases). The CDR3 totals 12 residues. The V end was cut by 8 bases, the J end by 10 bases, with 17 bases between. CDR1 and CDR2 from the germline V gene are MDHEN and SYDVKM. The CDR3 is CASGALQGRAFF. The CDR3 coding sequence is TGTGCCAGCGGCGCCCTGCAGGGGAGAGCTTTCTTT.

The chain couples TRBV5-1 to TRBJ2-3; no clear D gene. This CDR3 contains 17 residues. With 1 base removed from V and 4 bases from J, the gap between germline ends came to 19 bases. In germline, CDR1 is SGHRS, CDR2 YFSETQ. The CDR3 here is CASSLRIPFFSADTQYF. The CDR3 DNA reads TGCGCCAGCAGCTTGAGGATCCCTTTTTTTTCCGCAGATACGCAGTATTTT. Combining the CDR3 with reference TRBV5-1 and TRBJ2-3 gives the whole variable domain KAGVTQTPRYLIKTRGQQVTLSCSPISGHRSVSWYQQTPGQGLQFLFEYFSETQRNKGNFPGRFSGRQFSNSRSEMNVSTLELGDSALYLCASSLRIPFFSADTQYFGPGTRLTVL.